These T cell receptor beta chains were read from a single sample in a study of blood T cell repertoires in COVID-19. TCRdb keeps only in-frame clones here, not all; method: immunoSEQ multiplex PCR. The sample includes about 270,000 clones, roughly nine tenths of them seen just once. Sequenced input: PBMCs or T cells enriched from blood (not recorded which). The receptor source for this set is a woman aged 18-29 years who had recovered from COVID-19. Each CDR3 is given with its conserved first and last residue. The D gene is left open where the match is weak. Size is omitted from some rows. Given values are once, few, many or a class for expanded clones.

NA	TRBD1	TRBV28	TRBJ1-2	TGTGCCAGCAGTTCGGGACAGGGGGTAAATGGCTACACCTTC	CASSSGQGVNGYTF
NA	TRBD2	TRBV15	TRBJ2-7	TGTGCCACCAGCAGAGAACCGTCGCGGGGAGGGACGCGGGAGCAGTACTTC	CATSREPSRGGTREQYF
once	NA	TRBV29-1	TRBJ1-1	TGCAGCGTTGTACAGGCCCCCACTGAAGCTTTCTTT	CSVVQAPTEAFF
NA	NA	TRBV6-2/TRBV6-3	TRBJ2-2	TGTGCCAGCAGTTCCTTGGAGTCCCTCGGGGAGCTGTTTTTT	CASSSLESLGELFF
NA	NA	TRBV2	TRBJ1-6	TGTGCCAGCAGCCCCATGGGGGCCCTTAATTCACCCCTCCACTTT	CASSPMGALNSPLHF
NA	TRBD2	TRBV4-1	TRBJ2-3	TGCGCCAGCAGCCCCACGGGTCTAGCGGGGGGTCGCACAGATACGCAGTATTTT	CASSPTGLAGGRTDTQYF
once	NA	TRBV7-9	TRBJ1-1	TGTGCCAGCAGTCTCGGGGGTCATGAAGCTTTCTTT	CASSLGGHEAFF
NA	NA	TRBV3-1/TRBV3-2	TRBJ2-7	TGTGCCAGCAGCCAAGTGGGGAGAGGCGAGCAGTACTTC	CASSQVGRGEQYF
NA	TRBD1	TRBV3-1/TRBV3-2	TRBJ2-3	TGTGCCAGCAGCCAAGATCGACAGGGAGATACGCAGTATTTT	CASSQDRQGDTQYF
NA	NA	TRBV10-1	TRBJ1-1	TGCGCCAGCACCCGGGATCTGGGAACTGAAGCTTTCTTT	CASTRDLGTEAFF
NA	NA	TRBV5-1	TRBJ2-1	TGCGCCAGCAGCGGAGGCACAGGGAACTCGGGGAATGAGCAGTTCTTC	CASSGGTGNSGNEQFF
NA	NA	TRBV19	TRBJ1-2	TGTGCCAGTAGTATAGACCAGGGGCTCGGCTACACCTTC	CASSIDQGLGYTF
NA	NA	TRBV19	TRBJ1-1	TGTGCCAGTAAGGACTTAAATGAAGCTTTCTTT	CASKDLNEAFF
once	NA	TRBV9	TRBJ1-3	TGTGCCAGCAGCCCATCCGGAGCCTCTGGAAACACCATATATTTT	CASSPSGASGNTIYF